The present T cell receptor beta chain was sequenced within a study of blood T cell repertoires in COVID-19 (dated by TCRdb to the early 2020s). Study-level background: Samples covering the acute and convalescent phases of COVID-19 were provided by collaborators in the United States, Italy and Spain. The samples were drawn from the first 160 participants of the ongoing ImmuneRACE study and from 1,254 subjects provided by 6 global collaborators. The repertoires were made available in a free public database intended to serve as a resource for research on the immune response to SARS-CoV-2. The material from the prospective study consisted of cDNA or gDNA derived from T cells, B-cell-depleted T cells, or PBMCs. Where available, HLA class I and class II types were taken from metadata supplied by the sample provider and were not determined by assay-based typing. Sample metadata almost always included a de-identified subject ID, COVID-19 status, age in years and sex. Deeply sampled blood TCRbeta repertoires from subjects exposed to, actively infected with, or recovered from COVID-19 were included in the dataset.

At one collaborating source in Seattle, patients were enrolled during active infection and were followed longitudinally through the course of disease. The collaborating institutions used their own protocols to collect whole blood in K2EDTA tubes. For TCRbeta analysis, collaborators shipped samples as frozen whole blood, isolated PBMCs, or DNA extracted from either of those sample types. TCRbeta CDR3 regions were amplified from genomic DNA by means of the immunoSEQ Assay, a bias-controlled multiplex PCR. Regarding the original processing steps: The number of nucleated cells in each sample was estimated by amplification of reference gene primers within the assay. To quantify the absolute abundance of each unique TCRbeta CDR3 rearrangement, sequence reads were collapsed and filtered. For each sample, productive Simpson clonality was calculated by taking the square root of Simpson's diversity index across productive rearrangements. TCRdb carries this immuneACCESS record with in-frame sequences only. Its versions omit some clonotypes, under half of them owing to an unresolved V gene in the studies checked, with the rest unexplained. From that table come the V and J calls and clone size; the DNA was used to work out D and trimming. The sample has 81,000 or so clones on record, approximately 85% of them singletons. Of the sample, roughly 9.6% falls within the top ten clones.

The germline V end is reduced by 7 bases and the J end by 7 bases; junction bases left unmatched: 7. Inclusive of the bounding cysteine and phenylalanine, the CDR3 is 13 residues long. The kept DNA is CDR3 alone, 39 bases in frame from the first base. As encoded in the germline V gene (reference sequence), CDR1 is WNHNN while CDR2 is SYGVQD. A remark on this clone: Its antigen remains undetermined. Base quality data are lacking; no much larger clone is found one base away.

Study-wide conclusions, independent of this receptor: The quantity of clinical and demographic metadata differed by source and by participant and was supplied without curation.

Recombination connected TRBV10-1 to TRBJ1-2; 9 central bases correspond to TRBD1. This TCR was sampled from a man between 50 and 59 years old with COVID-19, enrolled during active disease. The sequencing sample was made of peripheral blood. The sequenced DNA is TGCGCCAGCAACACGACAGGGGGATGTGGCTACACCTTC. Translated, it reads CASNTTGGCGYTF.